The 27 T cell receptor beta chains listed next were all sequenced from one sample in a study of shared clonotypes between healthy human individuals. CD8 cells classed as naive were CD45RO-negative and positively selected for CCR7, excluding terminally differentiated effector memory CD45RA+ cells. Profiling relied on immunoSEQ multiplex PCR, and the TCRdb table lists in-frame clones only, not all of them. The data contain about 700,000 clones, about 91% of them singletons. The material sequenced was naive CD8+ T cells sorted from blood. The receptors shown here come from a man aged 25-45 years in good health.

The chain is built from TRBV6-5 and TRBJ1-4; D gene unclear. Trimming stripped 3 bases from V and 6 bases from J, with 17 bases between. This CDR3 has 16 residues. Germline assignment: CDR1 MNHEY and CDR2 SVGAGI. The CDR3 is CASSYTDNPGHEKLFF. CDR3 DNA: TGTGCCAGCAGTTATACAGACAATCCCGGCCATGAAAAACTGTTTTTT.

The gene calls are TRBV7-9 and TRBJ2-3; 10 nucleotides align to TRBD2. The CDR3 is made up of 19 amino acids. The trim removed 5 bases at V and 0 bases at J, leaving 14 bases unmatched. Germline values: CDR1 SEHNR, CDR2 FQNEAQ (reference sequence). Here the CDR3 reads CASSPAPGTSVSSTDTQYF. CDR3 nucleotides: TGTGCCAGCAGCCCAGCGCCAGGGACTAGCGTATCTAGCACAGATACGCAGTATTTT.

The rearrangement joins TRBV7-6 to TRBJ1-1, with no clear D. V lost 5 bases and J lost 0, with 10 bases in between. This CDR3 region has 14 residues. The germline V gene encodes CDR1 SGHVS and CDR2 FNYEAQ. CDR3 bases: TGTGCCAGCAGCCCGGGATACATGAACACTGAAGCTTTCTTT. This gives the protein CASSPGYMNTEAFF.

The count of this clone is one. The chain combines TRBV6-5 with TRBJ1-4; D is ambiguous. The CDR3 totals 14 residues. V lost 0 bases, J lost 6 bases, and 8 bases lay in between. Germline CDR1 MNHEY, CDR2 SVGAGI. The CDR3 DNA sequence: TGTGCCAGCAGTTACTCGTACGGGGATGAAAAACTGTTTTTT. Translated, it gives CASSYSYGDEKLFF.

As DNA, the CDR3 is TGCGCCAGCAGCCAAGACCGGGGACTAGCGGGAATATTTGGGGAGCAGTTCTTC. It specifies CASSQDRGLAGIFGEQFF. The chain uses TRBV4-3 and TRBJ2-1; 13 nucleotides match TRBD2. The V gene end was trimmed by 0 bases and the J gene end by 10 bases; junction bases not matched to a gene: 12. The CDR3 consists of 18 residues. Germline V lookup: CDR1 LGHNA, CDR2 YSLEER.

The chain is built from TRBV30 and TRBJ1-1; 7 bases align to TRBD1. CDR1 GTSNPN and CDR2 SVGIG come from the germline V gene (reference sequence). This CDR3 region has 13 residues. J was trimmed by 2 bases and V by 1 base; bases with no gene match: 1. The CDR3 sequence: CAWSAGGNTEAFF. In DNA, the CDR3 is TGTGCCTGGAGTGCAGGGGGAAACACTGAAGCTTTCTTT.

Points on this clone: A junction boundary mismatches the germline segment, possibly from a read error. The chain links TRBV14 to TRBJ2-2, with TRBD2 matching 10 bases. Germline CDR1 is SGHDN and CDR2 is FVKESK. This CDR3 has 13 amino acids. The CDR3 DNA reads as TGTGCCAGCAGCCCCCGAGCGGGAGGGGCGCTGTTTTTT. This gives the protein CASSPRAGGALFF.

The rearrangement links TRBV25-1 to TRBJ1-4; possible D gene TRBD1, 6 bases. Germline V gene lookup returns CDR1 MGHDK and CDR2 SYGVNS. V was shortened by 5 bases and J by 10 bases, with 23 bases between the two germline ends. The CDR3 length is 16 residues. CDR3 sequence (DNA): TGTGCCAGCAGTCGAAGAGATGAGACAGGTTATTTAAAACTGTTTTTT. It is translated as CASSRRDETGYLKLFF.

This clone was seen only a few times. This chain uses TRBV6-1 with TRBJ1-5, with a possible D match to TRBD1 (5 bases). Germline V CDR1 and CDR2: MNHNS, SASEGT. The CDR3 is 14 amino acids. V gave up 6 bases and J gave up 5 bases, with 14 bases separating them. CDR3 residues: CASRTGAGDQPQHF. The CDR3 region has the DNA TGTGCCAGCAGGACCGGGGCTGGAGATCAGCCCCAGCATTTT.

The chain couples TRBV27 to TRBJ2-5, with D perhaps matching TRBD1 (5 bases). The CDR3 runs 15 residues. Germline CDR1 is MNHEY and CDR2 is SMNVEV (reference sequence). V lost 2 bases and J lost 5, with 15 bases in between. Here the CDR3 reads CASSLAMTGAETQYF. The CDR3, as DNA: TGTGCCAGCAGTTTAGCGATGACTGGGGCGGAGACCCAGTACTTC.

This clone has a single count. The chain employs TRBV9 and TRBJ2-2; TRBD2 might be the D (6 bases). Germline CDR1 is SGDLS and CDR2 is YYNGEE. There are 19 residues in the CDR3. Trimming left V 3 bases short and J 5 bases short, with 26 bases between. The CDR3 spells CASSDPRLQAEGRTGELFF. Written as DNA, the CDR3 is TGTGCCAGCAGCGACCCACGCCTGCAAGCGGAAGGGAGGACCGGGGAGCTGTTTTTT. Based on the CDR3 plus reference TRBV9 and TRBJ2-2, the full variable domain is DSGVTQTPKHLITATGQRVTLRCSPRSGDLSVYWYQQSLDQGLQFLIQYYNGEERAKGNILERFSAQQFPDLHSELNLSSLELGDSALYFCASSDPRLQAEGRTGELFFGEGSRLTVL.

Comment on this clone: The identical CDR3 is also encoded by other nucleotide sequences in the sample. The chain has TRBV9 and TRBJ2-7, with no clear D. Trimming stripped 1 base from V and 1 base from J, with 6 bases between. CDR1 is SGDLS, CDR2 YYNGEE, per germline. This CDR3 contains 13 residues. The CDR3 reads CASSVQDSYEQYF. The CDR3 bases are TGTGCCAGCAGCGTACAGGATTCCTACGAGCAGTACTTC.

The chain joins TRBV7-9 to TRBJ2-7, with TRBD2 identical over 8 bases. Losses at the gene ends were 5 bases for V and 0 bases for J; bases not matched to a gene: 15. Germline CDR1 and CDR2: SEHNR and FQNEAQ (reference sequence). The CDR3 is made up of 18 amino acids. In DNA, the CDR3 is TGTGCCAGCAGCCTGGACACAATAGCGGGACTCAGCTCCTACGAGCAGTACTTC. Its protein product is CASSLDTIAGLSSYEQYF.

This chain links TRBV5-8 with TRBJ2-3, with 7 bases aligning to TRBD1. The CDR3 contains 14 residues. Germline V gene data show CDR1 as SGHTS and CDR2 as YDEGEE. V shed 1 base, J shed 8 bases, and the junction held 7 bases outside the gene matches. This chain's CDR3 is CASSLRTGDVTQYF. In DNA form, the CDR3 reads TGTGCCAGCAGCTTGAGGACAGGCGACGTTACGCAGTATTTT.

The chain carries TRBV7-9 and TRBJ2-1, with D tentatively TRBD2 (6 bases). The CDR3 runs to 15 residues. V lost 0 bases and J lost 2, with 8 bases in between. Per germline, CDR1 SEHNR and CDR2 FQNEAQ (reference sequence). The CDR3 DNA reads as TGTGCCAGCAGCTTAGCGGGAGGTCCCTACAATGAGCAGTTCTTC. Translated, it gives CASSLAGGPYNEQFF.

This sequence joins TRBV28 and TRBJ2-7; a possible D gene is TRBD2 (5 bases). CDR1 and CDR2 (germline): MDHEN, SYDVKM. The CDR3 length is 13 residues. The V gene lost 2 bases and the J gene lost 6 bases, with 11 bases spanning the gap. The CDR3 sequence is CASSLEGLSEQYF. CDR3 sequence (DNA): TGTGCCAGCAGTTTAGAGGGTTTAAGCGAGCAGTACTTC.

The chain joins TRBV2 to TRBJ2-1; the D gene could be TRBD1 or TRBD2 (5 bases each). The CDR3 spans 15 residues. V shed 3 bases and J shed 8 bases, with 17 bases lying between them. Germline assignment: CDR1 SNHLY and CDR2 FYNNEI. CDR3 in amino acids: CASSESGTLLDEQFF. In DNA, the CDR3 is TGTGCCAGCAGTGAGTCCGGGACCCTTTTGGATGAGCAGTTCTTC. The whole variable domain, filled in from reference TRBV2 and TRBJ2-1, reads EPEVTQTPSHQVTQMGQEVILRCVPISNHLYFYWYRQILGQKVEFLVSFYNNEISEKSEIFDDQFSVERPDGSNFTLKIRSTKLEDSAMYFCASSESGTLLDEQFFGPGTRLTVL.

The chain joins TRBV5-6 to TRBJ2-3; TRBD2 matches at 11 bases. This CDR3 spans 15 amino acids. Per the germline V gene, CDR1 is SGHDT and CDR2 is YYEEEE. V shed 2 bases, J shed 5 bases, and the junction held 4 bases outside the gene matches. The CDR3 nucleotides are TGTGCCAGCAGCTTTCTAGGACTAGCGGGAGATACGCAGTATTTT. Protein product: CASSFLGLAGDTQYF. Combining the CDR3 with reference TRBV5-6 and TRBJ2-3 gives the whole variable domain DAGVTQSPTHLIKTRGQQVTLRCSPKSGHDTVSWYQQALGQGPQFIFQYYEEEERQRGNFPDRFSGHQFPNYSSELNVNALLLGDSALYLCASSFLGLAGDTQYFGPGTRLTVL.

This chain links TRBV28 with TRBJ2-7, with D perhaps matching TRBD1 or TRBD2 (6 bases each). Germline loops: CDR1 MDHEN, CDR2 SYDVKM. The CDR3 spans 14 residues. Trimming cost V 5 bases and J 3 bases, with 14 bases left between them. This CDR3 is CASSGAGGYYEQYF. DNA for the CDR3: TGTGCCAGCAGTGGGGCCGGGGGCTACTACGAGCAGTACTTC.

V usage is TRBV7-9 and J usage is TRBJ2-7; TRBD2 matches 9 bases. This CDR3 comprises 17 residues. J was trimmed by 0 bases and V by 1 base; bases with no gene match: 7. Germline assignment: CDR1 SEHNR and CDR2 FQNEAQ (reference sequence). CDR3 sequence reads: CASSLGTSVRSSYEQYF. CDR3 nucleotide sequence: TGTGCCAGCAGCTTAGGGACTAGCGTCAGGAGCTCCTACGAGCAGTACTTC.

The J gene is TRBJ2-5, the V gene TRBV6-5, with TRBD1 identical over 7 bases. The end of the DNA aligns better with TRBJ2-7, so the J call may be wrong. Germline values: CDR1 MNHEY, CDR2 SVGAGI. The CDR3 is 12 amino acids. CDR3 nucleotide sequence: TGTGCCAGCAGGGGACAGTCCTACGAGCAGTACTTC. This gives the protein CASRGQSYEQYF.

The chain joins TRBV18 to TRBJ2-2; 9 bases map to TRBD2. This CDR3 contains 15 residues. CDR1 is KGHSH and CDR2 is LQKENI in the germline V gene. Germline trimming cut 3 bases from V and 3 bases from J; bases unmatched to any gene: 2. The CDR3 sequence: CASSPGLADTGELFF. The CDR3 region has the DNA TGTGCCAGCTCACCGGGACTAGCAGACACCGGGGAGCTGTTTTTT.

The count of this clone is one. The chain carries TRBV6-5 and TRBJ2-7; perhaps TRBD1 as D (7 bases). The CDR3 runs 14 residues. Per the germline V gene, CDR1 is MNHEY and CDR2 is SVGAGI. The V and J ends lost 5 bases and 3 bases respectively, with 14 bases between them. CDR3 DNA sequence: TGTGCCAGCAGTCTGGGGGGACAGAACTACGAGCAGTACTTC. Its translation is CASSLGGQNYEQYF.

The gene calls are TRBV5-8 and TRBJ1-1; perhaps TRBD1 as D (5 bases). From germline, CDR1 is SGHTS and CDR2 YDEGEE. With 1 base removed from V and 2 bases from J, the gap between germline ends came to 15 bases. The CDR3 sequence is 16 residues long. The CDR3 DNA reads TGTGCCAGCAGCTTGAGGACCGGGGGAATCAACACTGAAGCTTTCTTT. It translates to CASSLRTGGINTEAFF.

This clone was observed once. The chain's CDR3 is CASSPPGQGAKGNTIYF. In DNA, the CDR3 is TGTGCCAGCTCACCCCCAGGACAGGGGGCGAAAGGAAACACCATATATTTT. This sequence joins TRBV18 and TRBJ1-3; 11 bases align to TRBD1. The CDR3 sequence is 17 residues long. Germline assignment: CDR1 KGHSH and CDR2 LQKENI. V was pared by 3 bases and J by 4 bases, with 8 bases of the junction left unmatched.

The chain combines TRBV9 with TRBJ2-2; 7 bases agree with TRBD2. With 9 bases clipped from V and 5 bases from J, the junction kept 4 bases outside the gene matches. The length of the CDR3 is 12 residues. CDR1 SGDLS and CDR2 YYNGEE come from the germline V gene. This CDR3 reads CATGGVTGELFF. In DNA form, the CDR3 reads TGTGCCACGGGAGGCGTGACCGGGGAGCTGTTTTTT.

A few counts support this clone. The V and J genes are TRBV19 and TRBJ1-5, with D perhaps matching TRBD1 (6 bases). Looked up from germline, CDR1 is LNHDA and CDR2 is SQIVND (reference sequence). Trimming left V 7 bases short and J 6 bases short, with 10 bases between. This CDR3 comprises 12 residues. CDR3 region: CASTQGLQPQHF. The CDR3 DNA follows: TGTGCCAGTACACAGGGACTTCAGCCCCAGCATTTT.